The present entry profiles one T cell receptor beta chain with its context. The record originates from a study of siplizumab effects on memory and regulatory T cells. In germline, CDR1 is SGHRS, CDR2 YFSETQ. This CDR3 contains 13 residues. V lost 0 bases to trimming and J lost 6 bases, with 8 bases between them. The method was immunoSEQ multiplex PCR; TCRdb's version includes in-frame clones alone and lacks a portion of them. The sample has nearly 95,000 clones, about 94% seen once. The sequence derives from a human donor in good health. The source material was non-Treg CD4+ T cells sorted from blood. The rearrangement links TRBV5-1 to TRBJ2-3, with no clear D. CDR3 sequence (DNA): TGCGCCAGCAGCTTGGCCGAGGAGGATACGCAGTATTTT. It translates to CASSLAEEDTQYF.